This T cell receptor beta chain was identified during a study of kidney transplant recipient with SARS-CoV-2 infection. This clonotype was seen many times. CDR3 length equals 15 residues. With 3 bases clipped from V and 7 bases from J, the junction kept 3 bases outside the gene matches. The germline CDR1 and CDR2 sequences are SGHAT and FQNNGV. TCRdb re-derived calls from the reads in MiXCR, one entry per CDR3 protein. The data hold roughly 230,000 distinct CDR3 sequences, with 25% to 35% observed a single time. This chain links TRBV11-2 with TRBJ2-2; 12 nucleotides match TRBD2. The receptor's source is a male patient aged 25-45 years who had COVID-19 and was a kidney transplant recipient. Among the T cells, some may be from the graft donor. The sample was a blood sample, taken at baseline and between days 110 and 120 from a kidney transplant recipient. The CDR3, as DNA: TGTGCCAGCAGCTTTGGACTAGCGGGGCGCGGGGAGCTGTTTTTT. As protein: CASSFGLAGRGELFF.